Below, 12 T cell receptor beta chains from the same sample are listed, as sequenced in a study of Ad26.COV2.S vaccination and SARS-CoV-2 variants. Sequencing was performed with immunoSEQ multiplex PCR; in TCRdb, only in-frame clones are kept and a portion is missing. The table includes more than 150,000 clones, roughly 85% detected once. The material was peripheral blood, obtained after recovery from COVID-19. These TCRs come from a human donor who had recovered from COVID-19.

This clone was counted a few times. CDR3 residues: CASSAEGAVRNQPQHF. As DNA, the CDR3 is TGTGCCAGCAGTGCGGAGGGGGCAGTTCGCAATCAGCCCCAGCATTTT. The J gene is TRBJ1-5, the V gene TRBV2; 7 positions match TRBD1. The CDR3 has 16 amino acids. With V trimmed by 4 bases and J by 2 bases, 8 bases remained unmatched. The germline V gene has CDR1 SNHLY and CDR2 FYNNEI.

The V and J genes are TRBV2 and TRBJ1-1, with D unresolved. The V gene lost 2 bases and the J gene lost 2 bases, with 9 bases spanning the gap. CDR1 and CDR2 from the germline V gene are SNHLY and FYNNEI. CDR3 length equals 14 residues. CDR3 sequence: CASSESPINTEAFF. CDR3 nucleotides: TGTGCCAGCAGTGAATCCCCCATCAACACTGAAGCTTTCTTT.

V gene TRBV29-1 combines with J gene TRBJ1-1; D uncertain. The V end was cut by 7 bases, the J end by 3 bases, with 12 bases between. CDR1 and CDR2 (germline): SQVTM, ANQGSEA. The CDR3 extends over 12 amino acids. The CDR3, as DNA: TGCAGCGCGACATATTTGCACACTGAAGCTTTCTTT. This encodes CSATYLHTEAFF.

The rearrangement uses TRBV5-1 and TRBJ1-4, with TRBD1 identical over 11 bases. Germline V gene lookup returns CDR1 SGHRS and CDR2 YFSETQ. V shed 4 bases, J shed 4 bases, and the junction held 6 bases outside the gene matches. This CDR3 has 16 residues. CDR3 DNA sequence: TGCGCCAGCAGCAGCGGGACAGGGGGTTTTAATGAAAAACTGTTTTTT. Amino acid sequence: CASSSGTGGFNEKLFF.

The genes are TRBV3-1 (or the pseudogene TRBV3-2) and TRBJ2-3, with 9 bases that match TRBD2. There are 16 residues in the CDR3. CDR1 and CDR2 from the germline V gene are LGHDT and YNNKEL (reference sequence). J gave up 0 bases and V 3 bases, and 4 bases lay outside the gene matches. CDR3 residues: CASSQITSGSTDTQYF. Here the CDR3 DNA reads TGTGCCAGCAGCCAGATAACTAGCGGGAGCACAGATACGCAGTATTTT.

J is TRBJ2-3 and V is TRBV7-9; D tentatively fits TRBD1 or TRBD2 (5 bases each). Germline V gene data show CDR1 as SEHNR and CDR2 as FQNEAQ (reference sequence). The CDR3 is made up of 14 amino acids. V lost 7 bases and J lost 0, with 11 bases in between. CDR3 nucleotides: TGTGCCAGCACCGTCCGGGACAGCACAGATACGCAGTATTTT. Residues: CASTVRDSTDTQYF.

The chain uses TRBV5-5 and TRBJ2-7, with 9 bases that match TRBD1. The CDR3 is 14 amino acids. The V gene's germline CDR1 is SGHKS and CDR2 YYEKEE (reference sequence). Germline trimming cut 0 bases from V and 6 bases from J; bases unmatched to any gene: 4. This CDR3 is CASSLAQGAGEQYF. CDR3 DNA: TGTGCCAGCAGCTTGGCACAGGGGGCGGGCGAGCAGTACTTC.

The rearrangement joins TRBV23-1 to TRBJ2-7; 8 bases map to TRBD1. TRBV23-1 is classed as an ORF, of uncertain function. Losses at the gene ends were 0 bases for V and 2 bases for J; bases not matched to a gene: 3. The CDR3 covers 15 residues. Here the CDR3 reads CASSQSTGQAYEQYF. The CDR3 region has the DNA TGCGCCAGCAGTCAATCCACGGGACAGGCCTACGAGCAGTACTTC.

The chain links TRBV6-5 to TRBJ2-4; tentatively, D is TRBD1 (6 bases). There are 16 residues in the CDR3. The germline V and J ends were trimmed by 1 base and 0 bases, with 10 bases remaining between them. The germline V gene has CDR1 MNHEY and CDR2 SVGAGI. The CDR3 spells CASSYLQGLAKNIQYF. Written as DNA, the CDR3 is TGTGCCAGCAGTTACTTACAGGGATTAGCCAAAAACATTCAGTACTTC.

The chain combines TRBV23-1 with TRBJ2-7; no clear D gene. TRBV23-1 is an open reading frame whose function is uncertain. V was clipped by 0 bases and J by 3 bases, with 12 bases between them. CDR3 length: 15 amino acids. The CDR3: CASSQSYGDNYEQYF. For the CDR3, the DNA is TGCGCCAGCAGTCAATCTTATGGGGATAACTACGAGCAGTACTTC.

J is TRBJ2-2 and V is TRBV25-1; 7 nucleotides align to TRBD2. The CDR3 loop spans 15 amino acids. CDR1 is MGHDK and CDR2 is SYGVNS in the germline V gene. With 8 bases clipped from V and 0 bases from J, the junction kept 6 bases outside the gene matches. The CDR3 protein is CASYSGGTNTGELFF. CDR3 coding DNA: TGTGCCAGCTACTCCGGGGGGACGAACACCGGGGAGCTGTTTTTT.

The chain recombines TRBV10-1 with TRBJ2-5; weak D call: TRBD2 (6 bases). CDR1 is WNHNN, CDR2 SYGVQD, per germline (reference sequence). This CDR3 is built from 13 residues. V lost 7 bases and J lost 4, with 13 bases in between. Here the CDR3 reads CASMAEGGETQYF. DNA for the CDR3: TGCGCCAGCATGGCGGAGGGAGGAGAGACCCAGTACTTC.